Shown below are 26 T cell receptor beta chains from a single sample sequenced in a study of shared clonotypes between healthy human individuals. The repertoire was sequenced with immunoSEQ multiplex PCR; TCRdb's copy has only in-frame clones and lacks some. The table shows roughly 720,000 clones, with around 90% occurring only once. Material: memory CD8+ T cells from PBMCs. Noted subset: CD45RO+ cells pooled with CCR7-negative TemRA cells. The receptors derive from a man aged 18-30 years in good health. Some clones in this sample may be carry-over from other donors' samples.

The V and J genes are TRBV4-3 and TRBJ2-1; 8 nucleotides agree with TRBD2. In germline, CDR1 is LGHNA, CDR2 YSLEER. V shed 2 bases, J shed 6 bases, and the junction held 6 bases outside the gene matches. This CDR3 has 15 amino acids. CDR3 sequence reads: CASSQSGLASNEQFF. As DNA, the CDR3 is TGCGCCAGCAGCCAATCAGGACTAGCATCCAATGAGCAGTTCTTC.

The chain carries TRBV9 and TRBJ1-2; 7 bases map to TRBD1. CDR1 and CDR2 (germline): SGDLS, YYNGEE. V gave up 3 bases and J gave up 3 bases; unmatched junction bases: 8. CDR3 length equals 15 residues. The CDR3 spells CASSAIRTGYYGYTF. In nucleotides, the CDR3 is TGTGCCAGCAGCGCTATCCGGACAGGTTACTATGGCTACACCTTC.

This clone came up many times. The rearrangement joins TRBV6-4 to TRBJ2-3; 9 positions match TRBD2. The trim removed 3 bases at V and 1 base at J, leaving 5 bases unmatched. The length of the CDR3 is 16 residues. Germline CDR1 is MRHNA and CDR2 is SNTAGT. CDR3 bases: TGTGCCAGCAGTGAACAAGCGGGAGGCGGCACAGATACGCAGTATTTT. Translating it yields CASSEQAGGGTDTQYF.

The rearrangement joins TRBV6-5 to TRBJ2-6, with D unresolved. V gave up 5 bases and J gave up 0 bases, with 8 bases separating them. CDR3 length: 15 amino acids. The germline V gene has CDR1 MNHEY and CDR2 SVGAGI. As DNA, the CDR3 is TGTGCCAGCAGTCCCCGTGTCTCTGGGGCCAACGTCCTGACTTTC. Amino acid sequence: CASSPRVSGANVLTF.

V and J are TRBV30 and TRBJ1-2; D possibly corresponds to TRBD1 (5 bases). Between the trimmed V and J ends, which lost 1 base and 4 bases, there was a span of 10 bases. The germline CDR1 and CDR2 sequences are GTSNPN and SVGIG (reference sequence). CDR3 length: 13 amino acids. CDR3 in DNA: TGTGCCTGGAGTGGTACAGGCGGCTATGGCTACACCTTC. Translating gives CAWSGTGGYGYTF.

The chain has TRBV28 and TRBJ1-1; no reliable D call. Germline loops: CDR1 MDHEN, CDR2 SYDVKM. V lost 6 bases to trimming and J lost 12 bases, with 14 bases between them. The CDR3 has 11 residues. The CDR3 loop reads CASSPRGEPFF. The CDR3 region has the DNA TGTGCCAGCAGCCCACGGGGAGAACCTTTCTTT.

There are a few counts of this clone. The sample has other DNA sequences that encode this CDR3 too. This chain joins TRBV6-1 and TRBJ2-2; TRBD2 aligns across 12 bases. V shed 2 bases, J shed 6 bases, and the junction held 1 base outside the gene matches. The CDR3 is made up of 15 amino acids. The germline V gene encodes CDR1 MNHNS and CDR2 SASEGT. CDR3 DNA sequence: TGTGCCAGCAGTGAACTAGCGGGAGGGCCCGGGGAGCTGTTTTTT. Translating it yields CASSELAGGPGELFF.

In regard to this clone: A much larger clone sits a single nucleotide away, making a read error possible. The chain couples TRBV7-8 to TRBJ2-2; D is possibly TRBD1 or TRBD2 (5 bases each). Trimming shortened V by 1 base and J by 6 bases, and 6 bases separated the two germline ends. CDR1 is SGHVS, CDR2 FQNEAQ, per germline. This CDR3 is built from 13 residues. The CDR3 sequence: CASSLGDAGELFF. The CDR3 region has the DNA TGTGCCAGCAGCTTAGGGGACGCCGGGGAGCTGTTTTTT.

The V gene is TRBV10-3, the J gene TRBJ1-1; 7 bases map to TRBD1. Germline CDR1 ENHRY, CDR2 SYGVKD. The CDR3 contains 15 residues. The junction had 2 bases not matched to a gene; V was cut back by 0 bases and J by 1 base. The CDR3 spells CAISESGQTNTEAFF. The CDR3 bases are TGTGCCATCAGTGAGTCGGGACAGACGAACACTGAAGCTTTCTTT.

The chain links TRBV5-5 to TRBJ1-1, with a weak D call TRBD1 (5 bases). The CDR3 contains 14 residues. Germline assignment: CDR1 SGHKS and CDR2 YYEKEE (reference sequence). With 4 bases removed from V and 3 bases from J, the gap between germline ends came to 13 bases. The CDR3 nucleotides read TGTGCCAGCAGCCTCGGCAGGGTTTACACTGAAGCTTTCTTT. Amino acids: CASSLGRVYTEAFF.

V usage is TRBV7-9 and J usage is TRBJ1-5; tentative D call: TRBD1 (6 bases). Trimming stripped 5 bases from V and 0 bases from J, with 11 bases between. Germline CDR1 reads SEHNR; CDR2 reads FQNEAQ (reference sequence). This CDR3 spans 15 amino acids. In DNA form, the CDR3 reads TGTGCCAGCAGCCCAGACAGGCATAGCAATCAGCCCCAGCATTTT. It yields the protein CASSPDRHSNQPQHF.

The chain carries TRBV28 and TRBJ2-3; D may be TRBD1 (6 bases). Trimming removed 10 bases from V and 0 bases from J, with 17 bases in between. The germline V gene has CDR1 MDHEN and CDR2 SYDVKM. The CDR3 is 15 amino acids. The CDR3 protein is CATTWGQGSTDTQYF. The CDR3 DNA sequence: TGTGCCACCACTTGGGGTCAGGGGAGCACAGATACGCAGTATTTT.

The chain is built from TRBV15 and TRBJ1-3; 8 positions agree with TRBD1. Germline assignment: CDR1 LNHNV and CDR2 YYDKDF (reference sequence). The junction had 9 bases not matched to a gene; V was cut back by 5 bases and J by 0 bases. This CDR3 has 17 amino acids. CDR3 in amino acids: CATSGRRDRNSGNTIYF. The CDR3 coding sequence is TGTGCCACCAGCGGGCGTAGGGACAGGAACTCTGGAAACACCATATATTTT.

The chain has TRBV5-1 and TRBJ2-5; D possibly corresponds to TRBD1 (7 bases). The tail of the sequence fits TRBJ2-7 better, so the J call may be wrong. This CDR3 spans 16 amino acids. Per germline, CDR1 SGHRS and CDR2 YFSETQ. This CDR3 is CASSWDSLGGSYEQYF. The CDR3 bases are TGCGCCAGCAGCTGGGACAGCCTGGGGGGTTCCTACGAGCAGTACTTC.

The CDR3 bases are TGCAGCGTTGCCAGCGGAAACACCATATATTTT. The encoded protein is CSVASGNTIYF. The chain carries TRBV29-1 and TRBJ1-3; D gene uncertain. Per the germline V gene, CDR1 is SQVTM and CDR2 is ANQGSEA. V was cut by 4 bases and J by 4 bases, with 5 bases left in between. CDR3 length: 11 residues.

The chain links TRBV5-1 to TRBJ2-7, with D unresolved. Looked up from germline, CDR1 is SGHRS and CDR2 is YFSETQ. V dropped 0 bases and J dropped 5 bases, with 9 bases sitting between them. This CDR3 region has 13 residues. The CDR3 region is CASSLGLDDEQYF. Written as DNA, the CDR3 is TGCGCCAGCAGCTTGGGGCTAGACGACGAGCAGTACTTC.

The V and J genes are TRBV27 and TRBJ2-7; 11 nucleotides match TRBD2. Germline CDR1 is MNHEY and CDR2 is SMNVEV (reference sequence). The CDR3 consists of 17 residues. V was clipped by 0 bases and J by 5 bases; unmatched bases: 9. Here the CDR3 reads CASSLSSSGLAANEQYF. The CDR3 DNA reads TGTGCCAGCAGTTTATCAAGTTCGGGACTAGCGGCCAACGAGCAGTACTTC.

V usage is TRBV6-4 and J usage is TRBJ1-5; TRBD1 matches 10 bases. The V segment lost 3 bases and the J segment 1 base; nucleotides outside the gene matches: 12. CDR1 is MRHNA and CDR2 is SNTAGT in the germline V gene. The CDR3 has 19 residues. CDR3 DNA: TGTGCCAGCAGTGAACTTACCGGGACAGGGGATTACAGCAATCAGCCCCAGCATTTT. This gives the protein CASSELTGTGDYSNQPQHF.

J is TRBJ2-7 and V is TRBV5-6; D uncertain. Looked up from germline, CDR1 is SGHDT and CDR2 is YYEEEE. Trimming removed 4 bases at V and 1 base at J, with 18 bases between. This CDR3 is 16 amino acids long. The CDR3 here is CASSLLGGDASYEQYF. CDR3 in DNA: TGTGCCAGCAGCCTACTTGGCGGTGATGCGTCCTACGAGCAGTACTTC.

CDR3 sequence: CASSYSDTRSTDTQYF. Written as DNA, the CDR3 is TGTGCCAGCAGTTACTCGGACACCCGAAGCACAGATACGCAGTATTTT. The rearrangement joins TRBV6-6 to TRBJ2-3, with D possibly TRBD1 on 5 matching bases. The CDR3 covers 16 residues. From germline, CDR1 is MNHNY and CDR2 SVGAGI (reference sequence). The V end was cut by 0 bases, the J end by 0 bases, with 10 bases between.

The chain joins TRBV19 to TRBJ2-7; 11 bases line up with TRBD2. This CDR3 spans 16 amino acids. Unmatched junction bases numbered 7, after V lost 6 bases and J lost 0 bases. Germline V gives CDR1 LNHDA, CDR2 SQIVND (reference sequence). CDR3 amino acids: CASRPRTSGPSYEQYF. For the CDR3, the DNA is TGTGCCAGTAGACCTAGGACTAGCGGGCCCTCCTACGAGCAGTACTTC. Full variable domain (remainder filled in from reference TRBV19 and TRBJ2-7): DGGITQSPKYLFRKEGQNVTLSCEQNLNHDAMYWYRQDPGQGLRLIYYSQIVNDFQKGDIAEGYSVSREKKESFPLTVTSAQKNPTAFYLCASRPRTSGPSYEQYFGPGTRLTVT.

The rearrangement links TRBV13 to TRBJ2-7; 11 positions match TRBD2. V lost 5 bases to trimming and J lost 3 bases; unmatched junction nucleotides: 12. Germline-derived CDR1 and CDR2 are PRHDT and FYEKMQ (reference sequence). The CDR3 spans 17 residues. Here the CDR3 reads CASSPRERTSGFYEQYF. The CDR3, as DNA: TGTGCCAGCAGCCCGCGGGAAAGGACTAGCGGGTTCTACGAGCAGTACTTC.

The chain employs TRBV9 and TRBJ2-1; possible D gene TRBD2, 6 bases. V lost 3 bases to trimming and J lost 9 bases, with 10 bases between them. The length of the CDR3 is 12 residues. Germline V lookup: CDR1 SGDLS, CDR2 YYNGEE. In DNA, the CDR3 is TGTGCCAGCAGCGCCCCTAGCGTTGAGCAGTTCTTC. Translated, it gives CASSAPSVEQFF.

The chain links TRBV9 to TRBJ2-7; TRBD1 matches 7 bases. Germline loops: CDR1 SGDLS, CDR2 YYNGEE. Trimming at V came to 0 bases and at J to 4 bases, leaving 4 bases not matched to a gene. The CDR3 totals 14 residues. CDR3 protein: CASSVVAGGYEQYF. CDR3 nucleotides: TGTGCCAGCAGCGTAGTGGCAGGGGGATACGAGCAGTACTTC.

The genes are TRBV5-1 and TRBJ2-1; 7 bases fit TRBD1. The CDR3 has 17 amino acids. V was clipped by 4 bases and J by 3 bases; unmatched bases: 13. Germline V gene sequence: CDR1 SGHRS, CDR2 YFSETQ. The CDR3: CASSPALQGSFYNEQFF. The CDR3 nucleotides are TGCGCCAGCAGCCCCGCCCTACAGGGGTCCTTCTACAATGAGCAGTTCTTC.

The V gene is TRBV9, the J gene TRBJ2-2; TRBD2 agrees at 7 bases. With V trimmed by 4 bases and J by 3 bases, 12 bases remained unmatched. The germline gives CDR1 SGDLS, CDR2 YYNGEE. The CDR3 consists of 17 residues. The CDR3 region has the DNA TGTGCCAGCAGCCAGCCTCTTGCGGGAGTATACACCGGGGAGCTGTTTTTT. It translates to CASSQPLAGVYTGELFF.